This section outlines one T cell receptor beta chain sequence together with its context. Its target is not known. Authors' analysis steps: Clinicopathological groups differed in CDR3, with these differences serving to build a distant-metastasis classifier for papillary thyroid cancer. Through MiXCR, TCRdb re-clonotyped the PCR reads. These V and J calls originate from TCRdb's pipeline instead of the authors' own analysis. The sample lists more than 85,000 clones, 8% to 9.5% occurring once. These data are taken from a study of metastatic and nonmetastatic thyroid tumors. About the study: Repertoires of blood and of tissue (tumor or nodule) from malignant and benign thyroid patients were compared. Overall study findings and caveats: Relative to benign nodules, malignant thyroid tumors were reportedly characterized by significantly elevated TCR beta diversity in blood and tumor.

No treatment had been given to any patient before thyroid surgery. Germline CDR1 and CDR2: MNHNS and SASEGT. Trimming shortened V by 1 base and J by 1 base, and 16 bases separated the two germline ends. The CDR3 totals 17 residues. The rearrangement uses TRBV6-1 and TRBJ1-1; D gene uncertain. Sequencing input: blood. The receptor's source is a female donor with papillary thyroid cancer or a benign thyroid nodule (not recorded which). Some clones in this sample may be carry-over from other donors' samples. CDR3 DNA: TGTGCCAGCAGTGAAGTCGGCTGGGGAGATTCGAACACTGAAGCTTTCTTT. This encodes CASSEVGWGDSNTEAFF.